These T cell receptor beta chains were read from a single sample in a study of blood T cell repertoires in COVID-19. Only in-frame clones appear in the TCRdb table, and some are missing; sequencing was by immunoSEQ multiplex PCR. The data contain fewer than 200,000 clones, roughly four fifths of them singletons. The sample taken for sequencing was peripheral blood. The origin of the receptors is a woman in her 70s with COVID-19, enrolled during active disease. CDR3s include the opening cysteine and the closing phenylalanine or tryptophan. D genes are given only for firm matches. Clone sizes are given selectively: once, few, many, or a class where the clone is expanded.

once	TRBV6-5	TRBJ2-7	15	TRBD2	TGTGCCACAACCCGCCGGGGGGTAGGGGCAGGAGAGCAGTACTTC	CATTRRGVGAGEQYF
NA	TRBV9	TRBJ2-7	15	TRBD2	TGTGCCAGCAGCGTAGGGCGGGAGAGTTTCTACGAGCAGTACTTC	CASSVGRESFYEQYF
NA	TRBV5-1	TRBJ2-7	12	NA	TGCGCCAGCAGCTTGGACAGGGCGGAGCAGTACTTC	CASSLDRAEQYF
NA	TRBV7-6	TRBJ2-5	16	TRBD2	TGTGCCAGCAGCTCGAGTAGCGGGAAGAATCAAGAGACCCAGTACTTC	CASSSSSGKNQETQYF
NA	TRBV6-5	TRBJ1-2	14	NA	TGTGCCAGCAGGAGACCCGGGGGGGATAGTGGCTACACCTTC	CASRRPGGDSGYTF
NA	TRBV5-1	TRBJ2-2	16	NA	TGCGCCAGCAGCTTGGGACTAGTTGGCGTATCCGGGGAGCTGTTTTTT	CASSLGLVGVSGELFF
NA	TRBV18	TRBJ1-4	15	NA	TGTGCCAGCTCACCGCCAGGGAACGCGAATGAAAAACTGTTTTTT	CASSPPGNANEKLFF
NA	TRBV24-1	TRBJ2-1	16	TRBD2	TGTGCCACCTCATGGGGGGGAGGCGGGATGGACAATGAGCAGTTCTTC	CATSWGGGGMDNEQFF
NA	TRBV19	TRBJ2-5	16	NA	TGTGCCAGTAGATCATCGGTACAGGGAGGGAGGGAGACCCAGTACTTC	CASRSSVQGGRETQYF
NA	TRBV30	TRBJ2-3	13	NA	TGTGCCTGGAGTAGGAAGGGGAGGGATACGCAGTATTTT	CAWSRKGRDTQYF
once	TRBV7-2	TRBJ2-5	14	NA	TGTGCCAGCAGCTTAGTCGGGAGATCAGAGACCCAGTACTTC	CASSLVGRSETQYF
NA	TRBV4-3	TRBJ2-1	17	TRBD2	TGCGCCAGCAGCCAGTATATAGCGGGAGGTATAAAAAATGAGCAGTTCTTC	CASSQYIAGGIKNEQFF
NA	TRBV2	TRBJ1-5	12	NA	TGTGCCAGCAGTGAAGCCTATCAGCCCCAGCATTTT	CASSEAYQPQHF
NA	TRBV5-1	TRBJ2-1	13	NA	TGCGCCAGCAGCTTGACCAGGGAAGATGAGCAGTTCTTC	CASSLTREDEQFF
NA	TRBV30	TRBJ1-1	13	TRBD1	TGTGCCGTACACAGGGGGGCCTACACTGAAGCTTTCTTT	CAVHRGAYTEAFF
NA	TRBV28	TRBJ1-6	15	TRBD1	TGTGCCAGCAGTTCCCCGGGACAGTTTATTTCACCCCTCCACTTT	CASSSPGQFISPLHF
NA	TRBV3-1/TRBV3-2	TRBJ1-2	13	NA	TGTGCCAGCAGCCAGAGACGGGGAGGAGGCTACACCTTC	CASSQRRGGGYTF
NA	TRBV7-9	TRBJ2-3	16	NA	TGTGCCAGCACTCCAAGGGAGGAGCCTAGCACAGATACGCAGTATTTT	CASTPREEPSTDTQYF
NA	TRBV19	TRBJ2-1	18	NA	TGTGCCAGTAGTCTCATCCGGGGGGCCGCCTCCTCCTACAATGAGCAGTTCTTC	CASSLIRGAASSYNEQFF
once	TRBV19	TRBJ2-6	16	NA	TGTGCCAGTACCCAGGAGGGGGCGCGTGGGGCCAACGTCCTGACTTTC	CASTQEGARGANVLTF
NA	TRBV27	TRBJ1-6	15	TRBD1	TGTGCCAGCAGTACAGGGGACGGGAATAATTCACCCCTCCACTTT	CASSTGDGNNSPLHF
NA	TRBV18	TRBJ2-5	12	NA	TGTGCCAGCTCACCGGGACTTGAGACCCAGTACTTC	CASSPGLETQYF
NA	TRBV4-1	TRBJ2-5	15	NA	TGCGCCAGCAGCCAAATGTCCGGGGGTCAAGAGACCCAGTACTTC	CASSQMSGGQETQYF
NA	TRBV24-1	TRBJ2-3	17	TRBD1	TGTGCCACCAGTGACTCGCGACAGGGGCTTAGCACAGATACGCAGTATTTT	CATSDSRQGLSTDTQYF
few	TRBV9	TRBJ2-2	15	NA	TGTGCCAGCAGCCCTGGAGGGGCGAACACCGGGGAGCTGTTTTTT	CASSPGGANTGELFF
NA	TRBV2	TRBJ1-4	14	TRBD1	TGTGCCAGCAAGAGACAGGGGGCTAATGAAAAACTGTTTTTT	CASKRQGANEKLFF
once	TRBV11-2	TRBJ1-1	15	TRBD1	TGTGCCAGCAGCTTAGGGGACAGGGACGACACTGAAGCTTTCTTT	CASSLGDRDDTEAFF
NA	TRBV7-9	TRBJ2-7	16	NA	TGTGCCAGCAGCTTAGCGGGGCGCGGGACCCCTATCCGGCAGTACTTC	CASSLAGRGTPIRQYF
NA	TRBV5-4	TRBJ2-3	14	NA	TGTGCCAGCAGCCCCGACAGTAGCACAGATACGCAGTATTTT	CASSPDSSTDTQYF
few	TRBV5-4	TRBJ2-7	13	NA	TGTGCCAGCAGCCGAGAGCGCTCCTACGAGCAGTACTTC	CASSRERSYEQYF
NA	TRBV19	TRBJ1-1	16	TRBD1	TGTGCCAGTAGTATAATCGGGAGGACAGGGGAGACTGAAGCTTTCTTT	CASSIIGRTGETEAFF
NA	TRBV11-2	TRBJ2-7	16	NA	TGTGCCAGCAGCTTGGCGTCGAGAGGGCCCCGTCTCGAGCAGTACTTC	CASSLASRGPRLEQYF
NA	TRBV11-2	TRBJ2-2	18	TRBD2	TGTGCCAGCAGCCCGAGAAGACTAGCGGGAGGGCAGGGCGGGGAGCTGTTTTTT	CASSPRRLAGGQGGELFF
NA	TRBV9	TRBJ2-7	14	NA	TGTGCCAGCAGCGTAGCTAGCTCTTGGTACGAGCAGTACTTC	CASSVASSWYEQYF
NA	TRBV3-1/TRBV3-2	TRBJ2-2	16	TRBD1	TGTGCCAGCAGCCAAGACAGACAGGGGCACACCGGGGAGCTGTTTTTT	CASSQDRQGHTGELFF
once	TRBV6-1	TRBJ1-4	14	TRBD1	TGTGCCAGCAGTCGTTCCGGGACAGGTGGAAAACTGTTTTTT	CASSRSGTGGKLFF
NA	TRBV10-3	TRBJ2-7	14	NA	TGTGCCATCAGTGAGTCTCAGCGGGCCTACGAGCAGTACTTC	CAISESQRAYEQYF
NA	TRBV25-1	TRBJ2-2	16	TRBD1	TGTGCCAGCAGTGAATTAAGACAGGGGAACACCGGGGAGCTGTTTTTT	CASSELRQGNTGELFF
NA	TRBV19	TRBJ2-3	15	TRBD1	TGTGCCAGTACTTACAGGGGCAAGGTCACAGATACGCAGTATTTT	CASTYRGKVTDTQYF
NA	TRBV29-1	TRBJ2-6	17	TRBD1	TGCAGCTGGCCCCGGGACAGGGGTATACCTGGGGCCAACGTCCTGACTTTC	CSWPRDRGIPGANVLTF
NA	TRBV28	TRBJ2-3	17	TRBD2	TGTGCCAGCAGTTTCCCCGGACTAGCGGGAGCAGTAGATACGCAGTATTTT	CASSFPGLAGAVDTQYF